These T cell receptor beta chains were read from a single sample in a study of T cells in Graves' hyperthyroidism and ophthalmopathy. TCRdb passed the multiplex PCR reads through MiXCR, listing each CDR3 protein once. The sample lists hundreds of thousands of distinct CDR3 sequences, 20% occurring once. What was sequenced was blood. The receptors here all came from a man aged 25 to 40 with Graves' ophthalmopathy. The CDR3 runs from the conserved cysteine through the conserved F or W. Each record gives: V gene, CDR3 length, CDR3 protein.

TRBV4-1,14,CASSQTGISYEQYF
TRBV5-1,17,CASSPPNRGLNTGELFF
TRBV6-5,16,CASSSPGQGAYYGYTF
TRBV6-1,16,CASSEARGFGNQPQHF
TRBV2,14,CASSADGLTDTQYF
TRBV5-4,13,CASSLACDQPQHF
TRBV5-1,14,CASSSKGPQETQYF
TRBV9,15,CASSDQGARTDTQYF
TRBV19,15,CASSISPSSSNEQFF
TRBV13,14,CASSSRQGVDEQYF
TRBV9,14,CASSAPSNTGELFF
TRBV20-1,15,CSARDRPSGAYEQYF
TRBV7-2,14,CASSLEKGPYGYTF
TRBV20-1,13,CSARDLLGVEQFF
TRBV20-1,14,CSARDSGSSYEQYF
TRBV20-1,10,CSARNPKQFF
TRBV28,15,CASSLEGAPGEKLFF
TRBV27,15,CASSKEGRGDQPQHF
TRBV11-2,15,CASSPGTGGSYEQYF
TRBV29-1,14,CSVEGLGAGETQYF
TRBV11-2,14,CASSSIAVSETQYF
TRBV11-2,15,CASSPSGDRQETQYF
TRBV30,11,CAWKAAGQQYF
TRBV5-1,16,CASSLKDGATNEKLFF
TRBV5-1,13,CASSWREGLIQYF
TRBV6-1,10,CASSDGTQYF
TRBV20-1,14,CSADRTGKSYEQYF
TRBV30,15,CAWKRKDRRGTEAFF
TRBV13,20,CASSSHLGDIAGGPEYEQYF
TRBV27,14,CASSRLDLQETQYF
TRBV5-1,18,CASSTYPGTGRRSYEQYF
TRBV12-3/TRBV12-4,17,CASSAGTLPRGANVLTF
TRBV7-7,14,CASSLGMASYEQYF
TRBV5-1,14,CASSLSRGGNTIYF
TRBV7-2,18,CASSFLAGGPLAKNIQYF
TRBV10-3,13,CAIRARPQETQYF
TRBV3-1,14,CASSQVLNTGELFF
TRBV20-1,16,CSAPPPPPLTYNEQFF
TRBV5-6,17,CASSPAGRVRLNYGYTF
TRBV7-2,12,CASSRPTDTQYF
TRBV20-1,13,CSAQQGSNQPQHF
TRBV10-3,13,CASTRQGSYEQYF
TRBV7-9,12,CASGRYTDTQYF
TRBV29-1,13,CSVESGGIDTQYF
TRBV5-1,16,CASSWRLAWYSGELFF
TRBV3-1,13,CASSTGTEDGYTF
TRBV28,15,CASSGTSGSRREQFF
TRBV5-6,12,CASSFNDEKLFF
TRBV4-2,16,CASSQDPPEAYSPLHF